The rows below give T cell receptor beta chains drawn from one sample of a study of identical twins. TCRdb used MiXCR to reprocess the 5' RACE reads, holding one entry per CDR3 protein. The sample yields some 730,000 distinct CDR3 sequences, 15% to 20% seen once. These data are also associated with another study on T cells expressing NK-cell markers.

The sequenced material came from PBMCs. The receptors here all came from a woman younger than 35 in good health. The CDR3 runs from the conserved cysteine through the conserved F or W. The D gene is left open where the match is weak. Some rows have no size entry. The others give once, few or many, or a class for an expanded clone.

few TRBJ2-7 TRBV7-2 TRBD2 TGTGCCAGCAGCTTAAAACTAGCGGAGACCTACGAGCAGTACTTC CASSLKLAETYEQYF
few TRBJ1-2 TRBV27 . TGTGCCAGCAGTGCACAGGGCTGGTCTTTGGGGGGCTACACCTTC CASSAQGWSLGGYTF
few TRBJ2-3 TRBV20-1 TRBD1 TGCAGTGGACAGGGGGCGGGTGATACGCAGTATTTT CSGQGAGDTQYF
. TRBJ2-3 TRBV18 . TGTGCCAGCTCACCACAGAAGGGTGCGGCAGCCTTGGGAAACACAGATACGCAGTATTTT CASSPQKGAAALGNTDTQYF
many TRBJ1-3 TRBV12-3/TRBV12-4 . TGTGCCAGCAGTTTAACCGGGTTAAATGGAAACACCATATATTTT CASSLTGLNGNTIYF
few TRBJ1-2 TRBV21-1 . TGTGCCAGCCCAGCGAGCTGCTCAGCCTATGGCTACACCTTC CASPASCSAYGYTF
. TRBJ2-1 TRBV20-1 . TGCAGTGCTAGGAAGGGCAATGAGCAGTTCTTC CSARKGNEQFF
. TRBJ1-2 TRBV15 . TGTGCCACCAGCAGAGACCGTCAATGGGGCTACACCTTC CATSRDRQWGYTF
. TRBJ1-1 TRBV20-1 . TGCAGTGCTCCGATGGACAGTTTAACTGAAGCTTTCTTT CSAPMDSLTEAFF
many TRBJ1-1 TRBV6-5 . TGTGCCAGCAGTTACTCGGGGGTATTGAACACTGAAGCTTTCTTT CASSYSGVLNTEAFF
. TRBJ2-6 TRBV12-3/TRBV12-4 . TGTGCCAGCAGTTTGGGCGGAACCGCTGGGGCCAACGTCCTGACTTTC CASSLGGTAGANVLTF
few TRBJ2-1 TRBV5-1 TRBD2 TGCGCCAGCAGCTTGGCCGGACTAGCGGGAGGGCCGGGGGATGAGCAGTTCTTC CASSLAGLAGGPGDEQFF
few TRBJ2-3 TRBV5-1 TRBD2 TGCGCCAGCAGCCCACCGACTAGCGGGGGTGGGGATACGCAGTATTTT CASSPPTSGGGDTQYF
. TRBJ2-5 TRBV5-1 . TGCGCCAGCAGCTTTGGGCGGGGACAAGAGACCCAGTACTTC CASSFGRGQETQYF
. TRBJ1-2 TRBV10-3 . TGTGCCATCAGTCGACAGGATAGTGGCTACACCTTC CAISRQDSGYTF
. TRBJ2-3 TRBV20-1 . TGCAGTGCTAGAGATCCTATCACAGATACGCAGTATTTT CSARDPITDTQYF
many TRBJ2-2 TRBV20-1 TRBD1 TGCAGTGCTACCTTGACAGGGGGCGGCGGGGAGCTGTTTTTT CSATLTGGGGELFF
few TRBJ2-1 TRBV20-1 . TGCAGTGCTGGGGGGGACAGGTCTAAGTCCAATGAGCAGTTCTTC CSAGGDRSKSNEQFF
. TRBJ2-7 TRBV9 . TGTGCCAGCAGCGTAGGAGACAGCTACGAGCAGTACTTC CASSVGDSYEQYF
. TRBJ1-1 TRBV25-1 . TGTGCCAGCAGTGATGAGTCTGCGCAATCGAACACTGAAGCTTTCTTT CASSDESAQSNTEAFF
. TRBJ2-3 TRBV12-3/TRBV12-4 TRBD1 TGTGCCAGCAGCTACAGGGGGGCAGATACGCAGTATTTT CASSYRGADTQYF
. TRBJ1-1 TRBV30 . TGTGCCTGGAGTGTAGGAGTAGATCTGAACACTGAAGCTTTCTTT CAWSVGVDLNTEAFF
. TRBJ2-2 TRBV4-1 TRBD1 TGCGCCAGCAGCCAGGATCCGGGACAGGGTATTACCGGGGAGCTGTTTTTT CASSQDPGQGITGELFF
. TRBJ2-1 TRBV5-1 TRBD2 TGCGCCAGCAGCTTGAGGCCAACTAGCGGGGGGTCCACTGGGTACAATGAGCAGTTCTTC CASSLRPTSGGSTGYNEQFF
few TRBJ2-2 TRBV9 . TGTGCCAGCAGCGTAGAGGGGGGGCCCGGCACCGGGGAGCTGTTTTTT CASSVEGGPGTGELFF
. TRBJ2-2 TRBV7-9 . TGTGCCAGCAGCTTAGCGGACATTTCCACCGGGGAGCTGTTTTTT CASSLADISTGELFF
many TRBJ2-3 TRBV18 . TGTGCCAGCTCACCTAGGGCCCGAGGGGATACGCAGTATTTT CASSPRARGDTQYF
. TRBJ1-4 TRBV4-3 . TGCGCCAGCAGCCAAAAGAGCTGGGGCGAAAAACTGTTTTTT CASSQKSWGEKLFF
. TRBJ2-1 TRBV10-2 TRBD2 TGCGCCAGCAGTGACTCTCTAGCGGTCAATGAGCAGTTCTTC CASSDSLAVNEQFF
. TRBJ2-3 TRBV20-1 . TGCAGTGCGACAGACGTCACAGATACGCAGTATTTT CSATDVTDTQYF
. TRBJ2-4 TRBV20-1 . TGCAGTGCTCGCCCCGGGAAACCCCGAGGAAACATTCAGTACTTC CSARPGKPRGNIQYF
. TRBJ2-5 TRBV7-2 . TGTGCCAGCAGCTTAAAGTTCTCCCGGATGGTTGGGACCCAGTACTTC CASSLKFSRMVGTQYF
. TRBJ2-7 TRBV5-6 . TGTGCCAGCAGCTTGGGCGGACAGCTCTACGAGCAGTACTTC CASSLGGQLYEQYF
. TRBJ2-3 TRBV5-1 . TGCGCCAGCAGCTTCCGAACGGCCGGGGGAGATACGCAGTATTTT CASSFRTAGGDTQYF
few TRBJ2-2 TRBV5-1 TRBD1 TGCGCCAGCAGTCCGGGACAGCTTGGTTCCGGGGAGCTGTTTTTT CASSPGQLGSGELFF
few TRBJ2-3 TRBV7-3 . TGTGCCAGCAGCCCCTCGATGAGGGGGGCTAGCACAGATACGCAGTATTTT CASSPSMRGASTDTQYF
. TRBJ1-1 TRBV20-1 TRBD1 TGCAGTGCTAGAGAAAGGACAGGGAACACTGAAGCTTTCTTT CSARERTGNTEAFF
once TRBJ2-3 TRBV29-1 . TGCAGCGCTGCGGTTCCAGGGTTTCCAGATACGCAGTATTTT CSAAVPGFPDTQYF
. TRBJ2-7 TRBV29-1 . TGCAGCGTTGAATCGACGTCCTACGAGCAGTACTTC CSVESTSYEQYF
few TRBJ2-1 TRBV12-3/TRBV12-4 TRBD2 TGTGCCAGCAGGACTAGCGGGAGAAATAATGAGCAGTTCTTC CASRTSGRNNEQFF
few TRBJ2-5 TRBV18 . TGTGCCAGCTCACCACCGCCGGGGCTCCAGGAGACCCAGTACTTC CASSPPPGLQETQYF
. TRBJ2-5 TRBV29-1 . TGCAGCGTTGAATTAGGGGCCCTTGGGACCCAGTACTTC CSVELGALGTQYF
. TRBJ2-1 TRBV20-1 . TGCAGTGCCGCCTCGGACTACCATTTCTTC CSAASDYHFF
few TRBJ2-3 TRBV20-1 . TGCAGTGCTAGAGATGGGGGACTCTTTACAGATACGCAGTATTTT CSARDGGLFTDTQYF